The T cell receptor beta chain described here comes from a study of T cell changes during pregnancy in multiple sclerosis. Method: immunoSEQ multiplex PCR; TCRdb's copy keeps in-frame clones and lacks some. The table has around 10,000 clones, 75% to 85% seen once. The clonotype comes from a female donor in good health, enrolled as a control in a pregnancy study. The source was CD8+ T cells from peripheral blood mononuclear cells, collected in the third trimester of pregnancy.

The CDR3 spells CATSRDSGTGPEKLFF. Here the CDR3 DNA reads TGTGCCACCAGCAGAGATTCCGGGACAGGGCCTGAAAAACTGTTTTTT. This chain connects TRBV15 to TRBJ1-4; the match to TRBD1 covers 9 bases. Germline CDR1 reads LNHNV; CDR2 reads YYDKDF (reference sequence). The CDR3 extends over 16 amino acids. The V gene end was trimmed by 0 bases and the J gene end by 7 bases; junction bases not matched to a gene: 6.